Listed below are T cell receptor beta chains from one sample, sequenced in a study of T cells after yellow fever vaccination. TCRdb independently ran MiXCR on the 5' RACE reads; one entry per CDR3 protein. The sample includes 120,000 or so distinct CDR3 sequences, roughly 15% of them seen just once. Sequencing was performed on CD8+ T cells sorted from PBMCs, taken 5 days after the yellow fever booster vaccination. The receptor source for this set is a man aged 18 to 29 who received the YFV17D yellow fever vaccine. CDR3s include the opening cysteine and the closing phenylalanine or tryptophan. A D gene is named only where the DNA matches it firmly. For some rows the clone size is stated as once, few or many, or as a class when expanded; others skip it.

V gene	clone size	J gene	D gene	CDR3 length	CDR3 DNA	CDR3 protein
TRBV4-3	few	TRBJ2-7	-	16	TGCGCCAGCAGCCAAGATACAGCCTCGAGCTCCTACGAGCAGTACTTC	CASSQDTASSSYEQYF
TRBV12-3/TRBV12-4	few	TRBJ2-3	TRBD2	19	TGTGCCAGCAGCCTGATGAGCGGGGGGTTTTCCTTCTACCCAGATACGCAGTATTTT	CASSLMSGGFSFYPDTQYF
TRBV9	few	TRBJ1-2	-	12	TGTGCCAGCAGCGTTGACAGTTTTACTTACACCTTC	CASSVDSFTYTF
TRBV13	-	TRBJ2-3	-	14	TGTGCCAGCAGCTTAGGGGTAGGTCGAGATACGCAGTATTTT	CASSLGVGRDTQYF
TRBV29-1	-	TRBJ2-2	-	15	TGCAGCGTTGAGGACAACCCGGAGAACACCGGGGAGCTGTTTTTT	CSVEDNPENTGELFF
TRBV6-2/TRBV6-3	few	TRBJ2-7	TRBD2	14	TGTGCCAGCAGCCCACCTACTAGCGACTACGAGCAGTACTTC	CASSPPTSDYEQYF
TRBV3-1	few	TRBJ2-7	TRBD2	16	TGTGCCAGCAGCCAAGTTTATAGCGGGGACCACTACGAGCAGTACTTC	CASSQVYSGDHYEQYF
TRBV20-1	many	TRBJ2-3	TRBD1	14	TGCACCTGGGACAGGGGCCTCGACACAGATACGCAGTATTTT	CTWDRGLDTDTQYF
TRBV7-9	-	TRBJ2-5	TRBD2	16	TGTGCCAGCAGCCATCTAGTGGCGGGGGTTCAAGAGACCCAGTACTTC	CASSHLVAGVQETQYF
TRBV20-1	-	TRBJ2-1	TRBD2	13	TGCAGTGCTTGGCGGGGGGCTGACAATGAGCAGTTCTTC	CSAWRGADNEQFF
TRBV14	-	TRBJ2-1	-	13	TGTGCCAGCAGCCCGGATGGGCGGAATGAGCAGTTCTTC	CASSPDGRNEQFF
TRBV7-9	few	TRBJ2-3	-	14	TGTGCCAGCAGCCCTGAGCGAAGGACAGATACGCAGTATTTT	CASSPERRTDTQYF
TRBV7-9	-	TRBJ2-1	TRBD2	17	TGTGCCAGCAGCCCAGTGGGGGGGACTCCAAGGAGGAATGAGCAGTTCTTC	CASSPVGGTPRRNEQFF
TRBV6-2/TRBV6-3	few	TRBJ1-1	-	13	TGTGCCAGCAGTCCCACAGGTATCCCTGAAGCTTTCTTT	CASSPTGIPEAFF
TRBV20-1	-	TRBJ2-5	-	14	TGCAGTGCTACGCGGGGGCCTTTCCAAGAGACCCAGTACTTC	CSATRGPFQETQYF
TRBV5-1	few	TRBJ2-1	TRBD1	15	TGCGCCAGCAGCAACTCGGGACAGGGGGCCAGTGAGCAGTTCTTC	CASSNSGQGASEQFF
TRBV10-3	-	TRBJ2-7	-	13	TGTGCCATCAGTGGACCCGGAGGGGACGAGCAGTACTTC	CAISGPGGDEQYF
TRBV29-1	-	TRBJ1-1	TRBD1	12	TGCAGCGTACAGGGGGGGAACACTGAAGCTTTCTTT	CSVQGGNTEAFF
TRBV27	few	TRBJ2-2	-	13	TGTGCCAGCACACGGGGGGCCGGCGGGGAGCTGTTTTTT	CASTRGAGGELFF
TRBV9	-	TRBJ2-5	-	13	TGTGCCAGCAGCGTAGGGGGGACAGAGACCCAGTACTTC	CASSVGGTETQYF
TRBV6-5	few	TRBJ2-1	-	13	TGTGCCAGCAGTTACGGAATAGGGAATGAGCAGTTCTTC	CASSYGIGNEQFF
TRBV2	few	TRBJ2-1	TRBD1	14	TGTGCCAGTGTATCCGGGACAGGATACAATGAGCAGTTCTTC	CASVSGTGYNEQFF
TRBV3-1	-	TRBJ1-1	-	18	TGTGCCAGCAGCCAAGATCTACTATTTGAGGGAAAGGACACTGAAGCTTTCTTT	CASSQDLLFEGKDTEAFF
TRBV4-1	-	TRBJ1-4	TRBD1	16	TGCGCCAGCAGCCCGGGACAGGGGGCGCTGGGAGAAAAACTGTTTTTT	CASSPGQGALGEKLFF
TRBV7-6	few	TRBJ2-3	-	17	TGTGCCAGCGGGAGCAGGGGAGGCATAGGGATCACAGATACGCAGTATTTT	CASGSRGGIGITDTQYF
TRBV12-3/TRBV12-4	-	TRBJ2-3	TRBD2	16	TGTGCCAGCAGCGGCCTGGGACTAGCGAGAGAACAGGCGCAGTATTTT	CASSGLGLAREQAQYF
TRBV20-1	-	TRBJ2-3	-	16	TGCAGTGTCGCGACCCGCGGGAACGGGATTAGAGATACGCAGTATTTT	CSVATRGNGIRDTQYF
TRBV14	few	TRBJ2-1	TRBD2	15	TGTGCCAGCAGCCTCTCAGGGACTAGCGGGGGGATGCAGTTCTTC	CASSLSGTSGGMQFF
TRBV6-5	few	TRBJ2-1	TRBD1	13	TGTGCCAGCAGTTATTCGAGGGGGCATGAGCAGTTCTTC	CASSYSRGHEQFF
TRBV19	-	TRBJ2-1	-	14	TGTGCCAGTAGTATAGGGGCCGAGGGCAATGAGCAGTTCTTC	CASSIGAEGNEQFF
TRBV5-6	-	TRBJ2-5	-	11	TGTGCCAGCAGCCGCTTGGCGACCCAGTACTTC	CASSRLATQYF
TRBV4-3	-	TRBJ1-2	-	13	TGCGCCAGCAGCCAAGGGGGGATGATTGGCTACACCTTC	CASSQGGMIGYTF
TRBV9	-	TRBJ1-1	-	13	TGTGCCAGCAGCGTGGACAAGAACACTGAAGCTTTCTTT	CASSVDKNTEAFF
TRBV11-2	-	TRBJ2-1	-	17	TGTGCCAGCAGCTCAGCCGGGACACCGCCCTTATACAATGAGCAGTTCTTC	CASSSAGTPPLYNEQFF
TRBV6-5	-	TRBJ1-1	TRBD1	15	TGTGCCAGCAGTTGGAGGACAGGGGGGTTCACTGAAGCTTTCTTT	CASSWRTGGFTEAFF
TRBV20-1	few	TRBJ2-5	-	13	TGCAGTGCTAGAGTAGGGGCTAGGGAGACCCAGTACTTC	CSARVGARETQYF
TRBV27	few	TRBJ1-5	-	16	TGTGCCAGCAGTACCACCGGAGCCTCCGTAAATCAGCCCCAGCATTTT	CASSTTGASVNQPQHF